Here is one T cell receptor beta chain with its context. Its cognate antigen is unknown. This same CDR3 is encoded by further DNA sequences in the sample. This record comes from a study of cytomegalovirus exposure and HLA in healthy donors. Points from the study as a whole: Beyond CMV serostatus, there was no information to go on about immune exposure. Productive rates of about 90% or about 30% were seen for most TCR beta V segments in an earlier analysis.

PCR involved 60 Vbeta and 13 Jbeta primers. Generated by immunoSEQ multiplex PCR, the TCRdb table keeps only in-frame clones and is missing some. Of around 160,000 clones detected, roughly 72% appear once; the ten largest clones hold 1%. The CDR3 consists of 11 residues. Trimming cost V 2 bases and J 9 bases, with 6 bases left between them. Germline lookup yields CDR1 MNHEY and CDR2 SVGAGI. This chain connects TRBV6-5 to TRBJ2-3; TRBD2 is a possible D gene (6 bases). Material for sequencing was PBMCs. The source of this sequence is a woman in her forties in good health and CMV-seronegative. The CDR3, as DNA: TGTGCCAGCAGTTACGGGGGGACGCAGTATTTT. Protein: CASSYGGTQYF.